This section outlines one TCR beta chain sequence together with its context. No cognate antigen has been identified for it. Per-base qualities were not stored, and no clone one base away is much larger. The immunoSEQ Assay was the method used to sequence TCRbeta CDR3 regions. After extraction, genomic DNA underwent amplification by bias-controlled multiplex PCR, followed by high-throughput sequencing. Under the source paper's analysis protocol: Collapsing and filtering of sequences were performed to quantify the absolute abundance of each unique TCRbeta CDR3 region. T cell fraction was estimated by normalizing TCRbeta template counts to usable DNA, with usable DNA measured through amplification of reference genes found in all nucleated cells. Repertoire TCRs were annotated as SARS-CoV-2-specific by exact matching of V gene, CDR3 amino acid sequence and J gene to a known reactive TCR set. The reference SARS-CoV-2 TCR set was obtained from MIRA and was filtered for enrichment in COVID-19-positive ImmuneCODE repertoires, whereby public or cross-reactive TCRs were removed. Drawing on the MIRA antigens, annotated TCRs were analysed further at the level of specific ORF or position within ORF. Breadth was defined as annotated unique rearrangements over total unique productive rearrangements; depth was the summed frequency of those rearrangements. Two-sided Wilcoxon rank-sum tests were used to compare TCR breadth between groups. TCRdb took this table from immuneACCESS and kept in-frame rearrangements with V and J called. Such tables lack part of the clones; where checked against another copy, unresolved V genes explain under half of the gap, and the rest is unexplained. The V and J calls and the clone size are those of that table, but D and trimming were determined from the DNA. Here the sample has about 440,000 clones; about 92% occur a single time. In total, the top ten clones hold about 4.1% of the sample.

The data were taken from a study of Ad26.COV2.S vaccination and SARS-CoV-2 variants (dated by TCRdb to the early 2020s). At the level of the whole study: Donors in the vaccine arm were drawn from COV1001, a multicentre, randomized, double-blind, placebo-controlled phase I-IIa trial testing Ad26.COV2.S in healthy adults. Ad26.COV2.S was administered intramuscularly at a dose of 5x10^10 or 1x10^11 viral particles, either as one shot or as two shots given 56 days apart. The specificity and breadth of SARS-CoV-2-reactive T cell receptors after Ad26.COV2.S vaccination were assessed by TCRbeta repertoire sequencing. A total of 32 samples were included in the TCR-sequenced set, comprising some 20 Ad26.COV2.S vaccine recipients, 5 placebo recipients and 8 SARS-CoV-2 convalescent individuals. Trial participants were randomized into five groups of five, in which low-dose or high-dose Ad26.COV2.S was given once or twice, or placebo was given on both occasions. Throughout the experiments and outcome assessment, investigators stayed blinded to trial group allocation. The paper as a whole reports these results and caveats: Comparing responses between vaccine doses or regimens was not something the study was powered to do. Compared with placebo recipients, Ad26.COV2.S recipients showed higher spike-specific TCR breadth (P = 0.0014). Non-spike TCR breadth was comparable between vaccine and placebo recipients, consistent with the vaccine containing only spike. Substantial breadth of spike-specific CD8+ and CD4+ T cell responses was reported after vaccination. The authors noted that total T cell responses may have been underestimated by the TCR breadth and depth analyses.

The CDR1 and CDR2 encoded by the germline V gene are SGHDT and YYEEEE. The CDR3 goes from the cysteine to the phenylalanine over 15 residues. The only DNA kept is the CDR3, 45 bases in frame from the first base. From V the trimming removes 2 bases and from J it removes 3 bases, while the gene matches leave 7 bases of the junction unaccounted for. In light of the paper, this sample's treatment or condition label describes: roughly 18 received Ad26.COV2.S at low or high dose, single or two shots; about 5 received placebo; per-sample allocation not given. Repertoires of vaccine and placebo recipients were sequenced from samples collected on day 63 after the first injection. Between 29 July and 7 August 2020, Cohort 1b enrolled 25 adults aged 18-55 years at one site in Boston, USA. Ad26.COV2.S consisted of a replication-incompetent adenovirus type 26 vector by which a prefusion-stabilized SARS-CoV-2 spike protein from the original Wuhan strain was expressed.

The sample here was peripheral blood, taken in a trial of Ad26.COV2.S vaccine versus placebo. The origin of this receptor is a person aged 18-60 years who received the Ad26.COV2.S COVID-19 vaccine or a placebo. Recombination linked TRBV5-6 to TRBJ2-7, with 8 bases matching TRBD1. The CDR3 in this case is CASSFTGTGYYEQYF. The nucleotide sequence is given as TGTGCCAGCAGCTTTACCGGGACAGGCTACTACGAGCAGTACTTC.